Presented here are 23 T cell receptor beta chains from one specimen sequenced in a study of cytomegalovirus exposure and HLA in healthy donors. Researchers ran the PCR with 60 Vbeta and 13 Jbeta primers. Clones were sequenced by immunoSEQ multiplex PCR, and TCRdb holds only the in-frame ones, with some missing. The sample comprises about 89,000 clones, approximately 80% of which are singletons, and roughly 3.5% rests with the top ten. The sample was PBMCs. The source is a man aged 25-40 years in good health and CMV-seronegative.

V and J are TRBV25-1 and TRBJ1-4; unclear D gene. The CDR3 sequence is 16 residues long. V lost 1 base and J lost 2, with 11 bases in between. CDR1 is MGHDK and CDR2 is SYGVNS in the germline V gene. DNA for the CDR3: TGTGCCAGCAGTGAATTATCGAGGGTTACTAATGAAAAACTGTTTTTT. This gives the protein CASSELSRVTNEKLFF.

The sample holds a few counts of this clone. The chain recombines TRBV11-2 with TRBJ1-2; 7 bases are shared with TRBD1. The junction had 4 bases not matched to a gene; V was cut back by 4 bases and J by 2 bases. The CDR3 has 14 residues. Germline CDR1 SGHAT, CDR2 FQNNGV. The CDR3 DNA follows: TGTGCCAGCAGCTCGGAGGACAGGAACTATGGCTACACCTTC. It is translated as CASSSEDRNYGYTF.

The chain couples TRBV7-9 to TRBJ2-7; 7 bases map to TRBD1. Germline values: CDR1 SEHNR, CDR2 FQNEAQ (reference sequence). This CDR3 has 15 amino acids. V trimming: 3 bases; J trimming: 3 bases; junction bases outside the gene matches: 8. The CDR3 DNA is TGTGCCAGCAGCTTCTACAGGGGCACCCACTACGAGCAGTACTTC. Protein: CASSFYRGTHYEQYF. The full variable domain, with the rest looked up from reference TRBV7-9 and TRBJ2-7, is DTGVSQNPRHKITKRGQNVTFRCDPISEHNRLYWYRQTLGQGPEFLTYFQNEAQLEKSRLLSDRFSAERPKGSFSTLEIQRTEQGDSAMYLCASSFYRGTHYEQYFGPGTRLTVT.

The CDR3 loop reads CASSLFTSKQFF. The CDR3 nucleotides read TGTGCCAGCAGTTTATTTACTAGCAAGCAGTTCTTC. The chain carries TRBV28 and TRBJ2-1; D is possibly TRBD2 (6 bases). The CDR3 has 12 amino acids. Germline lookup yields CDR1 MDHEN and CDR2 SYDVKM. V was shortened by 1 base and J by 11 bases, with 9 bases between the two germline ends. Using reference TRBV28 and TRBJ2-1 for the parts outside the CDR3, the full variable domain is DVKVTQSSRYLVKRTGEKVFLECVQDMDHENMFWYRQDPGLGLRLIYFSYDVKMKEKGDIPEGYSVSREKKERFSLILESASTNQTSMYLCASSLFTSKQFFGPGTRLTVL.

This rearrangement joins TRBV11-2 to TRBJ2-6; D gene unclear. The CDR3 length is 14 residues. V shed 1 base and J shed 2 bases, with 3 bases lying between them. Germline CDR1 SGHAT, CDR2 FQNNGV. CDR3 region: CASSLGTGANVLTF. DNA for the CDR3: TGTGCCAGCAGCTTAGGTACTGGGGCCAACGTCCTGACTTTC.

J is TRBJ2-3 and V is TRBV28; 7 bases agree with TRBD2. Trimming at V came to 3 bases and at J to 4 bases, leaving 7 bases not matched to a gene. The CDR3 is made up of 15 amino acids. Germline CDR1 is MDHEN and CDR2 is SYDVKM. The CDR3 nucleotides are TGTGCCAGCAGTTTCAGCGGGATTGGTGCAGATACGCAGTATTTT. Encoded protein: CASSFSGIGADTQYF.

This chain uses TRBV9 with TRBJ2-2; D may be TRBD2 (6 bases). CDR3 length: 15 residues. V was trimmed by 4 bases and J by 3 bases, leaving 13 bases between them. Germline-derived CDR1 and CDR2 are SGDLS and YYNGEE. CDR3 bases: TGTGCCAGCAGCCCCCGGTGGGGGGACACCGGGGAGCTGTTTTTT. Its translation: CASSPRWGDTGELFF.

This clone was observed a handful of times. The genes are TRBV7-6 and TRBJ1-2; 10 bases agree with TRBD1. Germline V gives CDR1 SGHVS, CDR2 FNYEAQ. After removal of 5 bases from V and 4 bases from J, the junction contained 10 bases not matched to a gene. The CDR3 contains 16 residues. The CDR3 protein is CASSQPWDRGSYGYTF. The CDR3 DNA reads TGTGCCAGCAGCCAACCTTGGGACAGGGGTAGCTATGGCTACACCTTC. Full variable domain (outside the CDR3, taken from reference TRBV7-6 and TRBJ1-2): GAGVSQSPRYKVTKRGQDVALRCDPISGHVSLYWYRQALGQGPEFLTYFNYEAQQDKSGLPNDRFSAERPEGSISTLTIQRTEQRDSAMYRCASSQPWDRGSYGYTFGSGTRLTVV.

Only a few counts were recorded for this clone. This chain joins TRBV28 and TRBJ2-7, with TRBD1 identical over 7 bases. The CDR3 totals 14 residues. The germline V gene encodes CDR1 MDHEN and CDR2 SYDVKM. V trimming: 7 bases; J trimming: 6 bases; junction bases outside the gene matches: 12. The chain's CDR3 is CASKYPGQSAEQYF. The CDR3 DNA reads TGTGCCAGCAAGTACCCGGGACAGTCAGCCGAGCAGTACTTC.

The rearrangement joins TRBV28 to TRBJ1-1; unclear D gene. Germline V gene lookup returns CDR1 MDHEN and CDR2 SYDVKM. V was cut by 7 bases and J by 0 bases, with 12 bases left in between. The CDR3 spans 14 residues. The CDR3 region has the DNA TGTGCCAGCAACTTAGACGGGTTGAACACTGAAGCTTTCTTT. Translation gives CASNLDGLNTEAFF. The whole variable domain, remainder taken from reference TRBV28 and TRBJ1-1, is DVKVTQSSRYLVKRTGEKVFLECVQDMDHENMFWYRQDPGLGLRLIYFSYDVKMKEKGDIPEGYSVSREKKERFSLILESASTNQTSMYLCASNLDGLNTEAFFGQGTRLTVV.

The chain is built from TRBV19 and TRBJ1-2; a possible D gene is TRBD1 (6 bases). The V gene lost 5 bases and the J gene lost 5 bases, with 15 bases spanning the gap. Germline CDR1 LNHDA, CDR2 SQIVND (reference sequence). The CDR3 length is 14 residues. As DNA, the CDR3 is TGTGCCAGTAGTCTCCGGGGGGCCATTTATGGCTACACCTTC. Amino acid sequence: CASSLRGAIYGYTF.

The table lists this clone with a few counts. CDR3 amino acids: CASSRSTYNEQFF. CDR3 nucleotide sequence: TGTGCCAGCAGCAGAAGTACTTACAATGAGCAGTTCTTC. The chain links TRBV11-3 to TRBJ2-1; D is uncertain. CDR3 length: 13 amino acids. Looked up from germline, CDR1 is SGHNT and CDR2 is YENEEA. Trimming shortened V by 5 bases and J by 4 bases, and 9 bases separated the two germline ends.

J is TRBJ1-2 and V is TRBV4-3, with D perhaps TRBD1 (6 bases). Germline assignment: CDR1 LGHNA and CDR2 YSLEER. The length of the CDR3 is 15 residues. Trimming took off 4 bases at V and 4 bases at J, with 16 bases between the two ends. The CDR3 region is CASSRETGTIYGYTF. In DNA form, the CDR3 reads TGCGCCAGCAGCCGAGAGACAGGAACAATCTATGGCTACACCTTC.

The CDR3 sequence is CASRPTGGPQHF. The CDR3 nucleotides read TGTGCCAGCAGACCGACAGGGGGTCCCCAGCATTTT. The J gene is TRBJ1-5, the V gene TRBV28; TRBD1 matches at 9 bases. CDR1 and CDR2 from the germline V gene are MDHEN and SYDVKM. V shed 6 bases, J shed 10 bases, and the junction held 4 bases outside the gene matches. The CDR3 totals 12 residues.

This clone was observed a handful of times. The chain couples TRBV9 to TRBJ2-3; D unresolved. The CDR3 is made up of 14 amino acids. Germline assignment: CDR1 SGDLS and CDR2 YYNGEE. Trimming left V 5 bases short and J 6 bases short, with 16 bases between. Written as DNA, the CDR3 is TGTGCCAGCAGTGAACCCCTAGTACCGGATACGCAGTATTTT. Translating gives CASSEPLVPDTQYF.

The chain uses TRBV7-6 and TRBJ1-3; 7 bases are shared with TRBD1. CDR1 and CDR2 from the germline V gene are SGHVS and FNYEAQ. The junction had 8 bases not matched to a gene; V was cut back by 4 bases and J by 2 bases. The CDR3 length is 16 residues. In nucleotides, the CDR3 is TGTGCCAGCAGCTCCCGACAGGGTGGGCCTGGAAACACCATATATTTT. It is translated as CASSSRQGGPGNTIYF. Using reference TRBV7-6 and TRBJ1-3 for the parts outside the CDR3, the full variable domain is GAGVSQSPRYKVTKRGQDVALRCDPISGHVSLYWYRQALGQGPEFLTYFNYEAQQDKSGLPNDRFSAERPEGSISTLTIQRTEQRDSAMYRCASSSRQGGPGNTIYFGEGSWLTVV.

This chain uses TRBV2 with TRBJ2-3; D is undetermined. Trimming pared 7 bases from V and 4 bases from J, leaving 6 bases between. CDR3 length equals 11 residues. Germline V gene data show CDR1 as SNHLY and CDR2 as FYNNEI. The CDR3 DNA reads as TGTGCCAGCACTCGAGCAGATACGCAGTATTTT. This translates into CASTRADTQYF.

The chain joins TRBV6-5 to TRBJ1-6; the D gene is possibly TRBD1 (5 bases). This CDR3 has 14 amino acids. The V gene's germline CDR1 is MNHEY and CDR2 SVGAGI. Trimming pared 8 bases from V and 0 bases from J, leaving 8 bases between. This CDR3 is CASRDSSYNSPLHF. The CDR3 bases are TGTGCCAGCCGTGACAGCTCCTATAATTCACCCCTCCACTTT.

The V gene is TRBV5-1, the J gene TRBJ2-3; D is possibly TRBD2 (5 bases). V lost 4 bases and J 2 bases, leaving 17 bases between the germline ends. From germline, CDR1 is SGHRS and CDR2 YFSETQ. This CDR3 comprises 16 residues. CDR3 coding DNA: TGCGCCAGCAGCGGCGGCTTTGGGGAGCACACAGATACGCAGTATTTT. Protein sequence: CASSGGFGEHTDTQYF.

This chain uses TRBV7-9 with TRBJ2-7; a weak D match, TRBD1 (6 bases). Germline V CDR1 and CDR2: SEHNR, FQNEAQ (reference sequence). V was pared by 5 bases and J by 0 bases, with 14 bases between. The CDR3 is 15 residues long. The CDR3 region is CASSPGRGSSYEQYF. The CDR3 nucleotides read TGTGCCAGCAGCCCCGGAAGGGGGAGCTCCTACGAGCAGTACTTC.

The chain uses TRBV5-1 and TRBJ1-3; 10 bases fit TRBD1. Per the germline V gene, CDR1 is SGHRS and CDR2 is YFSETQ. V shed 3 bases and J 4 bases; nucleotides not matched to a gene: 4. This CDR3 is 15 amino acids long. CDR3 DNA: TGCGCCAGCAGCTCGGGACAGGGGTCCGGAAACACCATATATTTT. This translates into CASSSGQGSGNTIYF.

The V gene is TRBV6-6, the J gene TRBJ1-1; a possible D gene is TRBD1 (5 bases). The V and J ends lost 6 bases and 5 bases respectively, with 13 bases between them. Looked up from germline, CDR1 is MNHNY and CDR2 is SVGAGI (reference sequence). The CDR3 covers 13 residues. The CDR3 DNA follows: TGTGCCAGCAGCGCTAAAGGGGTTACTGAAGCTTTCTTT. This gives the protein CASSAKGVTEAFF.

The chain uses TRBV18 and TRBJ2-7, with a possible D match to TRBD1 (6 bases). In germline, CDR1 is KGHSH, CDR2 LQKENI. The CDR3 spans 15 residues. The ends were cut back, 2 bases at V and 2 bases at J, with 13 bases in the middle. CDR3 residues: CASSPTGSGTYEQYF. CDR3 bases: TGTGCCAGCTCACCAACAGGGAGTGGCACCTACGAGCAGTACTTC.